The sequence of this TCR beta chain was determined in a study of memory CD4+ T cells and cytomegalovirus serostatus. Study information: Of the healthy Belgian adults, 9 were CMV seropositive and approximately 25 seronegative. Study-level points and caveats: The CMV-associated TCR signature appears largely within the CD4+ memory repertoire. A US-trained random forest predicted CMV serostatus with median AUC roughly 0.9.

This clone was found once. The antigen remains undetermined. Single viable CD3+CD4+CD8-CD45RO+ cells were sorted as the memory CD4+ T cells. Under the authors' procedure: After removing out-of-frame reads, 2,204,828 distinct TCRbeta sequences remained. Using immunoSEQ multiplex PCR, the repertoire was profiled, and TCRdb retains in-frame clones only, with some absent. Clone size and the V and J calls come from that table; the DNA yielded D and trimming. Among approximately 61,000 clones listed, roughly 80% were seen once. The CDR3 spans 15 residues. V shed 0 bases and J shed 5 bases, with 14 bases lying between them. Germline V CDR1 and CDR2: SGDLS, YYNGEE.

The sequence derives from an adult in good health and CMV-seronegative. Some clones in this sample may be carry-over from other donors' samples. The sample was memory CD4+ T cells from blood. The chain links TRBV9 to TRBJ2-5; D might be TRBD1 (6 bases). As DNA, the CDR3 is TGTGCCAGCAGCGTAGGGGGGCTAGGGCCCGAGACCCAGTACTTC. The encoded protein is CASSVGGLGPETQYF.